What follows are 5 T cell receptor beta chains derived from one specimen sequenced in a study of CD8+CD57+ T cells in acquired aplastic anemia. CD8+CD57+ cell expansion, shown by flow cytometry, had occurred in the patients selected for sequencing. Profiling that covered TCR beta VDJ and CDR3 relied on genomic DNA as its template. TCRdb itself ran the reads through MiXCR, one entry per CDR3 protein. This table holds 310,000 or so distinct CDR3 sequences, around three fifths found once. The sample was sorted CD4+, CD8+, or CD8+CD57+ T cells (not recorded which) from PBMCs. The receptors here all came from a human donor with aplastic anemia.

This clonotype was picked up many times. The rearrangement joins TRBV5-1 to TRBJ2-5; 7 nucleotides match TRBD1. This CDR3 is built from 15 residues. V dropped 4 bases and J dropped 1; count of bases not matched to a gene: 7. CDR1 and CDR2 from the germline V gene are SGHRS and YFSETQ. The CDR3 reads CASSADRVGQETQYF. As DNA, the CDR3 is TGCGCCAGCAGCGCCGACAGGGTGGGCCAAGAGACCCAGTACTTC.

This clonotype was observed at least ten times. J is TRBJ2-4 and V is TRBV29-1; D perhaps matches TRBD1 (6 bases). Per the germline V gene, CDR1 is SQVTM and CDR2 is ANQGSEA. V shed 4 bases and J shed 2 bases, with 9 bases lying between them. This CDR3 has 13 residues. For the CDR3, the DNA is TGCAGCGTTGCAGGGGCGACCAAAAACATTCAGTACTTC. It specifies CSVAGATKNIQYF.

There are a few counts of this clonotype. This chain links TRBV7-9 with TRBJ2-3, with TRBD1 as a possible D gene (5 bases). Germline loops: CDR1 SEHNR, CDR2 FQNEAQ (reference sequence). The CDR3 is 15 amino acids. Trimming removed 1 base from V and 4 bases from J, with 12 bases in between. CDR3 amino acids: CASSLVGRAADTQYF. CDR3 nucleotides: TGTGCCAGCAGCTTAGTTGGCAGGGCCGCAGATACGCAGTATTTT. Drawing the rest from reference TRBV7-9 and TRBJ2-3, the complete variable domain is DTGVSQNPRHKITKRGQNVTFRCDPISEHNRLYWYRQTLGQGPEFLTYFQNEAQLEKSRLLSDRFSAERPKGSFSTLEIQRTEQGDSAMYLCASSLVGRAADTQYFGPGTRLTVL.

This clonotype occurred many times. J is TRBJ2-7 and V is TRBV18, with D uncertain. The CDR3 extends over 13 amino acids. Germline V CDR1 and CDR2: KGHSH, LQKENI. The V and J ends lost 6 bases and 0 bases respectively, with 9 bases between them. The DNA of the CDR3 is TGTGCCAGCTCGGTAGGGATCTCCTACGAGCAGTACTTC. It specifies CASSVGISYEQYF. Complete variable domain (other parts from reference TRBV18 and TRBJ2-7): NAGVMQNPRHLVRRRGQEARLRCSPMKGHSHVYWYRQLPEEGLKFMVYLQKENIIDESGMPKERFSAEFPKEGPSILRIQQVVRGDSAAYFCASSVGISYEQYFGPGTRLTVT.

The chain carries TRBV6-1 and TRBJ2-7; 9 nucleotides align to TRBD2. The V and J ends lost 2 bases and 0 bases, in that order; junction bases with no gene match: 8. The CDR3 is 17 residues long. Germline V gene lookup returns CDR1 MNHNS and CDR2 SASEGT. This chain's CDR3 is CASSETPSGASSYEQYF. In nucleotides, the CDR3 is TGTGCCAGCAGTGAAACCCCTAGCGGGGCCAGCTCCTACGAGCAGTACTTC.